A selection of T cell receptor beta chains follows, all from one sample in a study of blood T cell repertoires in COVID-19. Clones were read by immunoSEQ multiplex PCR, and TCRdb kept only the in-frame ones, dropping some. The sample contains a few hundred thousand clones, roughly 89% of which appear only once. Sequenced: PBMCs or T cells enriched from blood (not recorded which). The receptors here all came from a middle-aged woman who had recovered from COVID-19. Each CDR3 is given with its conserved first and last residue. D genes are given only for firm matches. Size is omitted from some rows. Given values are once, few, many or a class for expanded clones.

clone_size	cdr3_length	d_call	v_call	j_call	cdr3_nt	cdr3_aa
few	14	NA	TRBV15	TRBJ1-6	TGTGCCACCAGCAAGGGGCAGGGGAATTCACCCCTCCACTTT	CATSKGQGNSPLHF
NA	16	TRBD1	TRBV19	TRBJ2-3	TGTGCCAGTAGTGGGATGACAGGGGGCGAGACAGATACGCAGTATTTT	CASSGMTGGETDTQYF
NA	15	TRBD2	TRBV11-1	TRBJ2-1	TGTGCCAGCAGCTTAAGTCCAGCGGGAGACAATGAGCAGTTCTTC	CASSLSPAGDNEQFF
NA	15	TRBD1	TRBV5-6	TRBJ2-4	TGTGCCAGCAGCTTGGGGGCAGGGACAGGCAACATTCAGTACTTC	CASSLGAGTGNIQYF
NA	13	NA	TRBV6-5	TRBJ1-2	TGTGCCAGCAAAAAGACAGCTAACTATGGCTACACCTTC	CASKKTANYGYTF
NA	15	TRBD1	TRBV2	TRBJ2-7	TGTGCCAGCAGTGAAGAGGGGACAGGGCATAACGAGCAGTACTTC	CASSEEGTGHNEQYF
few	18	TRBD1	TRBV5-1	TRBJ2-5	TGCGCCAGCAGCTCGGGACTCGGACAGGGGGTTACACAAGAGACCCAGTACTTC	CASSSGLGQGVTQETQYF
NA	15	NA	TRBV2	TRBJ1-5	TGTGCCAGCAGTGCGTTGCGGACAACCAACCAGCCCCAGCATTTT	CASSALRTTNQPQHF
NA	15	NA	TRBV7-3	TRBJ2-3	TGTGCCAGCAGCGACGGACGGACTAGCACAGATACGCAGTATTTT	CASSDGRTSTDTQYF
NA	11	NA	TRBV20-1	TRBJ2-7	TGCAGTGCTAGTTATGCGTACGAGCAGTACTTC	CSASYAYEQYF
NA	18	NA	TRBV10-3	TRBJ1-2	TGTGCCATCAGTGAGCCTCTTGAAACGGGGGATTCGCTCTCTGGCTACACCTTC	CAISEPLETGDSLSGYTF
few	13	NA	TRBV27	TRBJ1-1	TGTGCCAGCAGTCCCCAGGTGAACACTGAAGCTTTCTTT	CASSPQVNTEAFF
NA	18	NA	TRBV7-9	TRBJ2-3	TGTGCCAGCAGCCCATCTGCCGCTGGTCGGGGAGTGACAGATACGCAGTATTTT	CASSPSAAGRGVTDTQYF
NA	13	TRBD1	TRBV7-9	TRBJ2-7	TGTGCCAGCAGCCCGACAGGGGGCGGCGAGCAGTACTTC	CASSPTGGGEQYF
NA	19	TRBD2	TRBV5-1	TRBJ2-7	TGCGCCAGCAGCTTGGGTCAGGCAAGCGGGAGGCCCCGGTTCCACGAGCAGTACTTC	CASSLGQASGRPRFHEQYF
NA	15	TRBD1	TRBV7-2	TRBJ1-2	TGTGCCAGCAGCTTAGCGACAGGGGGCGGGTATGGCTACACCTTC	CASSLATGGGYGYTF
NA	13	TRBD1	TRBV6-2/TRBV6-3	TRBJ1-1	TGTGCCAGCAGTCCCGACCTCAGGGGACAGGCTTTCTTT	CASSPDLRGQAFF
NA	14	TRBD1	TRBV7-2	TRBJ1-1	TGTGCCAGCAGCTTTACAGGGGGAGAAACTGAAGCTTTCTTT	CASSFTGGETEAFF
NA	17	TRBD1	TRBV18	TRBJ1-4	TGTGCCAGCTCACCGGCCGGGACAGGGCGCACTAATGAAAAACTGTTTTTT	CASSPAGTGRTNEKLFF
once	14	NA	TRBV19	TRBJ1-1	TGTGCCAGTTCCTGGCGGGTGCTGAACACTGAAGCTTTCTTT	CASSWRVLNTEAFF
few	16	TRBD2	TRBV2	TRBJ2-7	TGTGCCAGCAGTGAAAGAGGTAGCGGGAGGGATTACGAGCAGTACTTC	CASSERGSGRDYEQYF
NA	14	NA	TRBV2	TRBJ1-1	TGTGCCAGCATAGAGGCGAGGGTGAACACTGAAGCTTTCTTT	CASIEARVNTEAFF
NA	13	NA	TRBV19	TRBJ1-2	TGTGCCAGTAGTCCATCGGGGGACTATGGCTACACCTTC	CASSPSGDYGYTF
NA	15	NA	TRBV6-5	TRBJ1-6	TGTGCCAGCAGTTACTCGAGAGCAAATAATTCACCCCTCCACTTT	CASSYSRANNSPLHF
NA	14	TRBD1	TRBV5-1	TRBJ2-7	TGCGCCAGCAGCTCCTTGGACAGGGACCACGAGCAGTACTTC	CASSSLDRDHEQYF
NA	14	NA	TRBV7-9	TRBJ2-7	TGTGCCAGCAGCTTCCGCGGGGATGGTTACGAGCAGTACTTC	CASSFRGDGYEQYF
NA	15	TRBD1	TRBV7-2	TRBJ1-2	TGTGCCAGCAGCCCGGCGGACAGGGGGACGAGTGGCTACACCTTC	CASSPADRGTSGYTF
once	15	TRBD1	TRBV28	TRBJ2-7	TGTGCCAGCAGTTCTTCTCGACAGGGGTCCTACGAGCAGTACTTC	CASSSSRQGSYEQYF
once	14	NA	TRBV7-3	TRBJ1-1	TGTGCCAGCAGCCCTTCTCGAACTAACACTGAAGCTTTCTTT	CASSPSRTNTEAFF
NA	15	TRBD2	TRBV4-1	TRBJ2-7	TGCGCCAGCAGCCATCTTACTAGCGGCCCCTACGAGCAGTACTTC	CASSHLTSGPYEQYF
NA	13	TRBD2	TRBV10-2	TRBJ2-5	TGCGCCAGCAGTTGGACTAGCGGAGAGACCCAGTACTTC	CASSWTSGETQYF
NA	19	TRBD2	TRBV24-1	TRBJ2-5	TGTGCCACCAGTGACATCCCCTCTAGCGGGGGGGGTAGTGAAGAGACCCAGTACTTC	CATSDIPSSGGGSEETQYF
NA	14	NA	TRBV6-5	TRBJ2-5	TGTGCCACCGCAGACCGCGTGGGGGGAGAGACCCAGTACTTC	CATADRVGGETQYF
NA	12	NA	TRBV3-1/TRBV3-2	TRBJ1-4	TGTGCCAGCGGGGGGAAAAATGAAAAACTGTTTTTT	CASGGKNEKLFF
NA	19	TRBD1	TRBV16	TRBJ1-2	TGTGCCAGCAGCCAGTCAAAGGGAAGGATGGGACAGGACAACTATGGCTACACCTTC	CASSQSKGRMGQDNYGYTF
NA	15	NA	TRBV2	TRBJ2-2	TGTGCCAGTAAAGACACGTTCGCGAACACCGGGGAGCTGTTTTTT	CASKDTFANTGELFF
NA	14	NA	TRBV7-2	TRBJ2-3	TGTGCCAGCAGCTTAGACGGGAATGCAGATACGCAGTATTTT	CASSLDGNADTQYF
NA	15	NA	TRBV4-3	TRBJ2-3	TGCGCCAGCAGCCCGCTGGGCAGAACCACAGATACGCAGTATTTT	CASSPLGRTTDTQYF
NA	15	NA	TRBV2	TRBJ1-1	TGTGCCAGCAAAGGGCAGGGCAGCGTGAACACTGAAGCTTTCTTT	CASKGQGSVNTEAFF
NA	19	NA	TRBV21-1	TRBJ2-5	TGTGCCAGCAGCAAAGGGTCGAGGAGGGCCAGGAGGACTTCTGAGACCCAGTACTTC	CASSKGSRRARRTSETQYF
once	15	NA	TRBV19	TRBJ1-5	TGTGCCAGTAGTATTCCTACCTCTAGCAATCAGCCCCAGCATTTT	CASSIPTSSNQPQHF
NA	15	NA	TRBV7-2	TRBJ1-1	TGTGCCAGCAGCTTAGATGGGCAAATGAACACTGAAGCTTTCTTT	CASSLDGQMNTEAFF
NA	18	TRBD2	TRBV4-3	TRBJ2-5	TGCGCCAGCAGTCTTGGACTAGCGGGAGGGCAAGGGGGGGAGACCCAGTACTTC	CASSLGLAGGQGGETQYF
NA	15	TRBD1	TRBV24-1	TRBJ1-4	TGTGCCACCAGTGATCGACAGGGGGAAGGTGAAAAACTGTTTTTT	CATSDRQGEGEKLFF
NA	15	TRBD1	TRBV30	TRBJ2-3	TGTGCCTGGGTTCTCAGGGGGCAAGGCACAGATACGCAGTATTTT	CAWVLRGQGTDTQYF
NA	15	NA	TRBV11-3	TRBJ2-1	TGTGCCAGCAGCTCTCCTGCAGGGGATGGCGATGAGCAGTTCTTC	CASSSPAGDGDEQFF
NA	15	TRBD2	TRBV28	TRBJ2-1	TGTGCCAGCAGTTTAAGTAGCGGGAGGGCCTTTGAGCAGTTCTTC	CASSLSSGRAFEQFF
NA	11	NA	TRBV20-1	TRBJ2-4	TGCAGTGCTCCTCAGGCGGACAGACAGTACTTC	CSAPQADRQYF
NA	13	NA	TRBV28	TRBJ1-3	TGTGCCAGCAGATCAGTCGATCGAAACACCATATATTTT	CASRSVDRNTIYF
NA	15	NA	TRBV7-2	TRBJ1-4	TGTGCCAGCAGCAGAGATACAGGGAGTTCTGAAAAACTGTTTTTT	CASSRDTGSSEKLFF
NA	13	NA	TRBV28	TRBJ2-1	TGTGCCGCGGGGAGCAGGAATCCCCCTGAGCAGTTCTTC	CAAGSRNPPEQFF
NA	15	NA	TRBV15	TRBJ2-5	TGTGCCACCCATAAGATTGGAGGGCGGCAAGAGACCCAGTACTTC	CATHKIGGRQETQYF
NA	16	NA	TRBV18	TRBJ2-1	TGTGCCAGCTCACGACGGGCTCCACTAGAAATCAATGAGCAGTTCTTC	CASSRRAPLEINEQFF
NA	15	NA	TRBV7-2	TRBJ2-7	TGTGCCAGCAGCTTAGTCGGCGGGCAGTCCTACGAGCAGTACTTC	CASSLVGGQSYEQYF
NA	15	TRBD2	TRBV6-2/TRBV6-3	TRBJ2-5	TGTGCCAGCAGTTTCTGGCGGACTAGCGAAGAGACCCAGTACTTC	CASSFWRTSEETQYF
NA	21	TRBD2	TRBV13	TRBJ2-1	TGTGCCAGCAGCCGGGGTATCCCGGGACTAGCGGGAGGGAGCTCCTACAATGAGCAGTTCTTC	CASSRGIPGLAGGSSYNEQFF
NA	19	TRBD2	TRBV11-2	TRBJ2-1	TGTGCCAGCAGCGCCACCGGGACTAGCGGAGGAGGCATCTACAATGAGCAGTTCTTC	CASSATGTSGGGIYNEQFF
NA	14	NA	TRBV19	TRBJ2-2	TGTGCCAGTAGTATAGGGCAGGGATCGGGGGAGCTGTTTTTT	CASSIGQGSGELFF
NA	17	TRBD2	TRBV28	TRBJ2-7	TGTGCCAGCAGAGGGACCGGGGGGGACACCTACCTCTACGAGCAGTACTTC	CASRGTGGDTYLYEQYF